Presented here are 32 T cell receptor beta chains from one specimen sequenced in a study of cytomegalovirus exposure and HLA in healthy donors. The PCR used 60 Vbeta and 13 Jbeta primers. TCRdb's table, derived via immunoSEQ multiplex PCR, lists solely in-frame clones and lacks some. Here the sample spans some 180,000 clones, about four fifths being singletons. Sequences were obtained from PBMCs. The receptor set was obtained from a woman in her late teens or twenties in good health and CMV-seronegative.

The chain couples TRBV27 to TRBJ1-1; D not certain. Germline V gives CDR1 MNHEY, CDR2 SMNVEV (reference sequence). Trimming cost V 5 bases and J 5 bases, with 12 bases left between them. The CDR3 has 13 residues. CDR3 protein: CASSTTVGTEAFF. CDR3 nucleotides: TGTGCCAGCAGTACCACAGTTGGGACTGAAGCTTTCTTT.

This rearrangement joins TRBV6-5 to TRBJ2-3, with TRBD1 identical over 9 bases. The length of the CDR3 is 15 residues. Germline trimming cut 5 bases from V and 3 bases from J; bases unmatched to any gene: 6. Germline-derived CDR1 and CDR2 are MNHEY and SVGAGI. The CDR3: CASSAHRGLTDTQYF. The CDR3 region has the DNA TGTGCCAGCAGTGCCCACAGGGGGCTGACAGATACGCAGTATTTT.

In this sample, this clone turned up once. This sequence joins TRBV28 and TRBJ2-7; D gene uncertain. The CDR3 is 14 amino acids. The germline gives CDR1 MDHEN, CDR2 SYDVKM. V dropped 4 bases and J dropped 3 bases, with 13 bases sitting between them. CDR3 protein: CASSSLRKLYEQYF. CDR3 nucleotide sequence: TGTGCCAGCAGTTCCCTCAGGAAACTCTACGAGCAGTACTTC.

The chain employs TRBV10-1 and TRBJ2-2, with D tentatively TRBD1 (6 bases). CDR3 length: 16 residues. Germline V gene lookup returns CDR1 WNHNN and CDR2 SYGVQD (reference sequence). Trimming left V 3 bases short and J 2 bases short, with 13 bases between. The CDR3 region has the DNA TGCGCCAGCAGTGACCAGGGGCAAACCAACACCGGGGAGCTGTTTTTT. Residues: CASSDQGQTNTGELFF.

The CDR3 spells CASSFPRDRGSYEQYF. DNA for the CDR3: TGTGCCAGCAGCTTCCCCCGGGACAGGGGATCCTACGAGCAGTACTTC. V is TRBV7-9 and J is TRBJ2-7; TRBD1 matches at 10 bases. Germline assignment: CDR1 SEHNR and CDR2 FQNEAQ (reference sequence). The CDR3 is 16 residues long. J lost 1 base, V lost 3 bases, and 6 bases had no gene match.

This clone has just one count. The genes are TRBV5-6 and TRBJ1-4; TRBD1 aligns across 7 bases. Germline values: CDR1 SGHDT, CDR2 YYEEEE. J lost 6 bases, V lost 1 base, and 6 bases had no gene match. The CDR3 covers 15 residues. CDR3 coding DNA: TGTGCCAGCAGCTTGAATCGTGACAGGGATGAAAAACTGTTTTTT. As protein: CASSLNRDRDEKLFF.

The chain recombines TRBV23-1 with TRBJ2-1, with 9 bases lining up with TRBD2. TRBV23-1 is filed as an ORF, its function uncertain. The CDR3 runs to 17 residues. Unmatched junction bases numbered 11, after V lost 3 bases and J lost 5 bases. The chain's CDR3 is CASSQDPGLAENNEQFF. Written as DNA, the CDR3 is TGCGCCAGCAGTCAGGACCCGGGACTAGCCGAAAACAATGAGCAGTTCTTC.

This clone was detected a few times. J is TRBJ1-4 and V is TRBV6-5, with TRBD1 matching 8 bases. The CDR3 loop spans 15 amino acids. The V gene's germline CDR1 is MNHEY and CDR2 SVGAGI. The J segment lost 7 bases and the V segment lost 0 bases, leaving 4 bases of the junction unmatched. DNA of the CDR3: TGTGCCAGCAGTTACTCAGACAGGGGAAGTGAAAAACTGTTTTTT. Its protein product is CASSYSDRGSEKLFF.

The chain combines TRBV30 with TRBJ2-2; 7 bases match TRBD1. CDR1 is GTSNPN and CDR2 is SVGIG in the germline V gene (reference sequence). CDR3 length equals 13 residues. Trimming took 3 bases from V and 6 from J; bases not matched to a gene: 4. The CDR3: CAWRGQGAGELFF. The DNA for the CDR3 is TGTGCCTGGAGGGGCCAGGGGGCCGGGGAGCTGTTTTTT.

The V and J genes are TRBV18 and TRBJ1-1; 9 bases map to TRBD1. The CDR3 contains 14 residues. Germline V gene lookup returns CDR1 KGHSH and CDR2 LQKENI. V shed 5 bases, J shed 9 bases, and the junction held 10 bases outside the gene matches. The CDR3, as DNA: TGTGCCAGCTCAGAGCCCCACAGGGGGCTACAAGCTTTCTTT. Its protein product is CASSEPHRGLQAFF.

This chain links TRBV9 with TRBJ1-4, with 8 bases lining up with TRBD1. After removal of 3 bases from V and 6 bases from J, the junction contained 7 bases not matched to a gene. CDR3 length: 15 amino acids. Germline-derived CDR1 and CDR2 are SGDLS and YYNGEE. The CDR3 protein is CASSARTGRDEKLFF. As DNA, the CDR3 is TGTGCCAGCAGCGCTCGGACAGGGAGGGATGAAAAACTGTTTTTT.

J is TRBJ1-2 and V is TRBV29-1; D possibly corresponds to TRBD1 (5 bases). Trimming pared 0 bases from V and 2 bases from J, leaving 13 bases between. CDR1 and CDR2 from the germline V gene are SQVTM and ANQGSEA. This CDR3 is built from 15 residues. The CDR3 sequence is CSVEDRSGRNYGYTF. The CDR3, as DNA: TGCAGCGTTGAAGATCGGTCAGGGCGGAACTATGGCTACACCTTC.

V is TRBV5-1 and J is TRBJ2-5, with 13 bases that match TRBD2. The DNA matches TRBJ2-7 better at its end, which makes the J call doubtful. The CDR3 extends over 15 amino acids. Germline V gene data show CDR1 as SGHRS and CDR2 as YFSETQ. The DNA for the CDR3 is TGCGCCAGCAGCGAGACTAGCGGGAGGTCCTACGAGCAGTACTTC. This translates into CASSETSGRSYEQYF.

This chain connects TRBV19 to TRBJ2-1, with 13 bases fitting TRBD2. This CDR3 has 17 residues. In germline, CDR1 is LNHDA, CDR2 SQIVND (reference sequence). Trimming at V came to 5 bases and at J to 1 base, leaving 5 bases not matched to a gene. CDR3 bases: TGTGCCAGTAGTCCGTGGACTAGCGGGAGTTCCTACAATGAGCAGTTCTTC. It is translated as CASSPWTSGSSYNEQFF.

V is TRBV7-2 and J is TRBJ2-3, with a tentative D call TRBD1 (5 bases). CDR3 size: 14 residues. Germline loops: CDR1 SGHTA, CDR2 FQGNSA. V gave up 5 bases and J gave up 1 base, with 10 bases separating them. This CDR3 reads CASSPSRGTDTQYF. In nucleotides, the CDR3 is TGTGCCAGCAGCCCCAGCAGGGGCACAGATACGCAGTATTTT.

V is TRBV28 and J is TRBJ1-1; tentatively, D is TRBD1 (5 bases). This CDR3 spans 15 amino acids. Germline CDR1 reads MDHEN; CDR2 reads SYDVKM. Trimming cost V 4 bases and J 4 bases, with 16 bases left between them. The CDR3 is CASSSRGDGGTEAFF. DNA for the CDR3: TGTGCCAGCAGTTCCCGTGGGGACGGGGGCACTGAAGCTTTCTTT.

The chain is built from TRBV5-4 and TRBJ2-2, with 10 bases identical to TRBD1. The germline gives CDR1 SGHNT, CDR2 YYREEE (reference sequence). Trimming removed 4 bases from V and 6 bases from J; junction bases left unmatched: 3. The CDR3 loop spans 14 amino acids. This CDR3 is CASSPGQGPGELFF. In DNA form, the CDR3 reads TGTGCCAGCAGCCCGGGACAGGGGCCCGGGGAGCTGTTTTTT.

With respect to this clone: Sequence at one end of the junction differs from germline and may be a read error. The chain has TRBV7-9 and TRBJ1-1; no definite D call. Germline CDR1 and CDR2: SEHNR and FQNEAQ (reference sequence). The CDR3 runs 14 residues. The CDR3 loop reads CSSSIYSQNTEAFF. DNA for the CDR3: TGTTCCAGCAGCATCTACAGCCAGAACACTGAAGCTTTCTTT.

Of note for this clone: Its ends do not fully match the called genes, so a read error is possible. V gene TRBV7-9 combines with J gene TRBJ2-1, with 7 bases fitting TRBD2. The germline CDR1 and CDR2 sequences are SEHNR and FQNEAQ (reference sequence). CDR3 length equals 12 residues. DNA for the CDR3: TGTTCCAGCAGCTCCAGTGCGGGAGCCGTGTTCTTC. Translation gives CSSSSSAGAVFF.

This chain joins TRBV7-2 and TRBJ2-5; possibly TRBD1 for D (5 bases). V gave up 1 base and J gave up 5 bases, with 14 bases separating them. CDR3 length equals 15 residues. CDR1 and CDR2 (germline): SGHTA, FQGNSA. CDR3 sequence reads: CASSLVAGSGETQYF. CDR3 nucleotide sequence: TGTGCCAGCAGCTTAGTTGCAGGGTCGGGCGAGACCCAGTACTTC.

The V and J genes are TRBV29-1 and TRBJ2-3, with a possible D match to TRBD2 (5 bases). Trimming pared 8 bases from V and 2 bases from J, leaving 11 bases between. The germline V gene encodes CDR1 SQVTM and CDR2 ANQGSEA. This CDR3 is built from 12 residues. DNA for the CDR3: TGCAGCTCCACCGACTACACAGATACGCAGTATTTT. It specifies CSSTDYTDTQYF.

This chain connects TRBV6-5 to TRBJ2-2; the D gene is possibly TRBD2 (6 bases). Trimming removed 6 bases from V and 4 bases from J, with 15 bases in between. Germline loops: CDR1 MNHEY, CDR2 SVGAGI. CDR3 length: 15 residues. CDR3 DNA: TGTGCCAGCAGGCAGGTTAGCGGCCTCACCGGGGAGCTGTTTTTT. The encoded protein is CASRQVSGLTGELFF.

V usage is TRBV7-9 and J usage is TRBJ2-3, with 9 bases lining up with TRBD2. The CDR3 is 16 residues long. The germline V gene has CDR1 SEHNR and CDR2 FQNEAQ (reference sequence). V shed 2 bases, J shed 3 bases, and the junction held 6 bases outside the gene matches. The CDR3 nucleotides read TGTGCCAGCAGCTTAAGCAGCGGGAGGCCTACAGATACGCAGTATTTT. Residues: CASSLSSGRPTDTQYF.

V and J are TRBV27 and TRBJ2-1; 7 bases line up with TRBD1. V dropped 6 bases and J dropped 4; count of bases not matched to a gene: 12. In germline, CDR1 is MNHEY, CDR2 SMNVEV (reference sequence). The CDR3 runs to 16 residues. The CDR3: CASRISTGALYNEQFF. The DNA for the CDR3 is TGTGCCAGCAGGATCTCCACAGGGGCCCTATACAATGAGCAGTTCTTC.

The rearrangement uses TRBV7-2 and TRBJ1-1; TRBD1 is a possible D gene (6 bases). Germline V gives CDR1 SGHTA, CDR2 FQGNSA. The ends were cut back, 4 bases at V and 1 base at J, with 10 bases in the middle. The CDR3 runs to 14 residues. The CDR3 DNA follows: TGTGCCAGCAGCTCCACAGGGTGGAACACTGAAGCTTTCTTT. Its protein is CASSSTGWNTEAFF.

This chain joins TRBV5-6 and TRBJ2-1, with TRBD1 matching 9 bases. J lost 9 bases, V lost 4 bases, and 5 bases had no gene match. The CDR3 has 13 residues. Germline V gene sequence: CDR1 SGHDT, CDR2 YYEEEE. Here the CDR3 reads CASSVTGGSEQFF. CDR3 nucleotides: TGTGCCAGCAGCGTAACAGGGGGCAGTGAGCAGTTCTTC.

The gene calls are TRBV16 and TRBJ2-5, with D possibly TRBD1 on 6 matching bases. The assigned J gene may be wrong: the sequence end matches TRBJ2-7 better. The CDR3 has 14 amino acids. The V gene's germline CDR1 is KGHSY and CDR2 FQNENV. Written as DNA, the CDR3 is TGTGCCAGCAGCCAATCGGGGCAGGGGAGCGAGCAGTACTTC. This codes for CASSQSGQGSEQYF.

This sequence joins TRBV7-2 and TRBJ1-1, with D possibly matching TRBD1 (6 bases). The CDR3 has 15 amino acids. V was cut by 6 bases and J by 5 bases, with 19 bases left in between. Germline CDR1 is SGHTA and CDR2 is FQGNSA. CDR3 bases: TGTGCCAGCAGTCCAGTGGCAGGGGCGCATACTGAAGCTTTCTTT. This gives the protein CASSPVAGAHTEAFF.

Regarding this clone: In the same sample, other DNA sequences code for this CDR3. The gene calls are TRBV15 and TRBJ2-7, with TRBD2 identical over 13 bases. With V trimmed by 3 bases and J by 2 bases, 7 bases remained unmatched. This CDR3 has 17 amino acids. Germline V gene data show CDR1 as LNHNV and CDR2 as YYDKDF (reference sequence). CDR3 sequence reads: CATSSETSGRSAYEQYF. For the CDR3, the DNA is TGTGCCACCAGCAGCGAGACTAGCGGGAGGTCGGCCTACGAGCAGTACTTC.

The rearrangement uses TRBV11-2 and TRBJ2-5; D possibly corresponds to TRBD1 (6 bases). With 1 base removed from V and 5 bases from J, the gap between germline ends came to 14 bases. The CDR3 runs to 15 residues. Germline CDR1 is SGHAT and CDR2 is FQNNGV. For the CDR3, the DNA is TGTGCCAGCAGCTTAGGAGGCAGGGGTGGGGAGACCCAGTACTTC. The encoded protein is CASSLGGRGGETQYF.

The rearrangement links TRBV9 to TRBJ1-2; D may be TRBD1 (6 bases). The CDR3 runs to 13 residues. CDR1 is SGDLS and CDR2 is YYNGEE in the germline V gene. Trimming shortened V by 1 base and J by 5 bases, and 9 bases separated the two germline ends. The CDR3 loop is CASSVSRGYGYTF. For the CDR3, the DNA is TGTGCCAGCAGCGTAAGCAGGGGATATGGCTACACCTTC.

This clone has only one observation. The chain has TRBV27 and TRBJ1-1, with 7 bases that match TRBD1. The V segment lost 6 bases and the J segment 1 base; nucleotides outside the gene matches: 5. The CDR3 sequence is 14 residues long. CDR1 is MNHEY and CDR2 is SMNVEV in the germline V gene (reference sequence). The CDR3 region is CASRYRGGNTEAFF. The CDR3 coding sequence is TGTGCCAGCAGGTACAGGGGAGGGAACACTGAAGCTTTCTTT.